The rows below give T cell receptor beta chains drawn from one sample of a study of cytomegalovirus exposure and HLA in healthy donors. TCRdb's table, derived via immunoSEQ multiplex PCR, lists solely in-frame clones and lacks some. Of 200,000 to 300,000 clones in the sample, approximately 84% are singletons; the top ten hold roughly 2%. The sequenced material came from PBMCs. Source of these receptors: a woman aged 35 to 49 in good health and CMV-seropositive. Both conserved end residues are part of each CDR3. A D gene is named only where the DNA matches it firmly. Clone size is shown for a subset of rows, as once, few, many or a class of expanded clone.

d_gene	v_gene	j_gene	abundance	len	CDR3nt	CDR3aa
.	TRBV30	TRBJ1-1	.	14	TGTGCCTGGAGTGTCGGCAGGGGAAACACTGAAGCTTTCTTT	CAWSVGRGNTEAFF
.	TRBV10-3	TRBJ1-1	.	13	TGTGCCATCAGGGCACAGGGAAACACTGAAGCTTTCTTT	CAIRAQGNTEAFF
TRBD1	TRBV9	TRBJ2-5	.	14	TGTGCCAGCAGCGCCTGGGACAGCCAAGAGACCCAGTACTTC	CASSAWDSQETQYF
.	TRBV2	TRBJ2-5	.	14	TGTGCCAGCAGATGGGGCAGTCGCCAAGAGACCCAGTACTTC	CASRWGSRQETQYF
.	TRBV7-8	TRBJ2-7	.	13	TGTGCCAGCAGCCCGGACCGAGGGCGGGAGCAGTACTTC	CASSPDRGREQYF
.	TRBV4-1	TRBJ1-5	.	15	TGCGCCAGCAGCCAAATGCGAGGGCGCGATCAGCCCCAGCATTTT	CASSQMRGRDQPQHF
.	TRBV6-5	TRBJ2-7	once	15	TGTGCCAGCAGTTACTTGACAGACGGTTCCTACGAGCAGTACTTC	CASSYLTDGSYEQYF
.	TRBV7-2	TRBJ1-2	.	16	TGTGCCAGCAGCTTAGTATCAGGGCTCGAGGACTATGGCTACACCTTC	CASSLVSGLEDYGYTF
.	TRBV11-2	TRBJ1-2	.	16	TGTGCCAGCAGCTCCTCAACGGGCAGGGGCCCCTATGGCTACACCTTC	CASSSSTGRGPYGYTF
.	TRBV6-1	TRBJ2-6	.	17	TGTGCCAGCAGTGGCAGCGGGCCTAACCCTGGGGCCAACGTCCTGACTTTC	CASSGSGPNPGANVLTF
.	TRBV4-3	TRBJ2-7	.	15	TGCGCCAGCAGCCAAGGCCCAAGGGAGGGGGACGAGCAGTACTTC	CASSQGPREGDEQYF
.	TRBV28	TRBJ2-7	.	12	TGTGCCAGCAGTTCGGCTCGGGACGAGCAGTACTTC	CASSSARDEQYF
.	TRBV28	TRBJ2-5	.	13	TGTGCCAGCACCCAGGGAGGCGGGGAGACCCAGTACTTC	CASTQGGGETQYF
TRBD2	TRBV7-9	TRBJ2-3	.	16	TGTGCCAGCAGCCCCATCAAGCGGGAGCGCACAGATACGCAGTATTTT	CASSPIKRERTDTQYF
.	TRBV30	TRBJ1-5	.	13	TGTGCCTGGAGCCCAGGGGGCAATCAGCCCCAGCATTTT	CAWSPGGNQPQHF
.	TRBV7-2	TRBJ2-7	.	14	TGTGCCAGCAGCTTAGGGGGTCCGGGGAGCGAGCAGTACTTC	CASSLGGPGSEQYF
TRBD2	TRBV18	TRBJ2-5	.	18	TGTGCCAGCTCACAATTCGCTGGCGGGAGCGGTCCCCAAGAGACCCAGTACTTC	CASSQFAGGSGPQETQYF
.	TRBV11-2	TRBJ1-1	once	15	TGTGCCAGCAGCTTAGGTTATTCAGGGAACACTGAAGCTTTCTTT	CASSLGYSGNTEAFF
.	TRBV11-2	TRBJ1-1	.	14	TGTGCCAGCAGGAAACAGGTTTTGAACACTGAAGCTTTCTTT	CASRKQVLNTEAFF
.	TRBV7-3	TRBJ2-1	.	14	TGTGCCAGCAGCTTAGGGCTAGCCGACAATGAGCAGTTCTTC	CASSLGLADNEQFF
TRBD2	TRBV19	TRBJ2-7	.	15	TGTGCCAGTAGTATCCTCTTTAGCGGGAACTACGAGCAGTACTTC	CASSILFSGNYEQYF
TRBD2	TRBV11-2	TRBJ2-3	.	13	TGTGCCAGCAGCCCTAGCGGGAGGGATACGCAGTATTTT	CASSPSGRDTQYF
.	TRBV10-3	TRBJ2-5	.	13	TGTGCCATCAGCCGGGAAGCTCAAGAGACCCAGTACTTC	CAISREAQETQYF
.	TRBV7-9	TRBJ1-3	.	16	TGTGCCAGCAGCCCTGGAGAAAGCGGACGAGGAAACACCATATATTTT	CASSPGESGRGNTIYF
.	TRBV5-1	TRBJ2-7	.	16	TGCGCCAGCAGCTTGGGGGGAAGCGGTAGCTCCTACGAGCAGTACTTC	CASSLGGSGSSYEQYF
.	TRBV19	TRBJ2-2	.	16	TGTGCCAGTAGTTTTGTAGCGGAGAGTAGAACCGGGGAGCTGTTTTTT	CASSFVAESRTGELFF
TRBD1	TRBV6-5	TRBJ1-5	few	14	TGTGCCAGCAGCCCGACAGGGGGCAATCAGCCCCAGCATTTT	CASSPTGGNQPQHF
.	TRBV18	TRBJ2-7	.	14	TGTGCCAGCTCACCAGCTACAGGGACCTACGAGCAGTACTTC	CASSPATGTYEQYF
.	TRBV30	TRBJ1-5	.	15	TGTGCCTGGAGTGTATCAGGGTCAGGCAATCAGCCCCAGCATTTT	CAWSVSGSGNQPQHF
TRBD1	TRBV11-2	TRBJ1-2	.	16	TGTGCCAGCAGCTTTACAGGGGGCGCAGGGGACTATGGCTACACCTTC	CASSFTGGAGDYGYTF
.	TRBV5-8	TRBJ2-1	.	16	TGTGCCAGCAGCTTGTCGGGACAAACCTCCTACAATGAGCAGTTCTTC	CASSLSGQTSYNEQFF
.	TRBV30	TRBJ1-1	.	14	TGTGCCTGGAGTCGGACAGACTTGAACACTGAAGCTTTCTTT	CAWSRTDLNTEAFF
.	TRBV7-6	TRBJ2-7	.	13	TGTGCCAGCAGCTCGGGACTCTCCTACGAGCAGTACTTC	CASSSGLSYEQYF
.	TRBV6-6	TRBJ2-4	.	13	TGTGCCACCAGGTTCGCTAAAGAAAACATTCAGTACTTC	CATRFAKENIQYF
TRBD2	TRBV4-1	TRBJ2-5	once	15	TGCGCCAGCAGCCAAGGGACTAGCGGGCGAGAGACCCAGTACTTC	CASSQGTSGRETQYF
.	TRBV5-1	TRBJ1-1	.	17	TGCGCCAGCCTCTCGGGCGGGGGACAACCTAAGAACACTGAAGCTTTCTTT	CASLSGGGQPKNTEAFF
TRBD1	TRBV14	TRBJ1-1	.	16	TGTGCCAGCAGCCAAGCGGGGACAGGGGTTGGAACTGAAGCTTTCTTT	CASSQAGTGVGTEAFF
.	TRBV19	TRBJ1-5	.	14	TGTGCCAGTAGTCTTTCTTATAGCAATCAGCCCCAGCATTTT	CASSLSYSNQPQHF
TRBD2	TRBV28	TRBJ2-7	.	16	TGTGCCAGCACCCTCTTCGGGGGGACGGGACCCTACGAGCAGTACTTC	CASTLFGGTGPYEQYF
.	TRBV5-4	TRBJ2-3	.	18	TGTGCCAGCAGCTTACCTAACAGGGATGGTAGTAGCACAGATACGCAGTATTTT	CASSLPNRDGSSTDTQYF